This entry describes one TCR beta chain. Its matching antigen is unknown. There are 14 residues in the CDR3. Germline V gene data show CDR1 as SGHDT and CDR2 as YYEEEE. V was trimmed by 4 bases and J by 9 bases, leaving 19 bases between them. PCR employed 60 Vbeta and 13 Jbeta primers. Only in-frame clones appear in the TCRdb table, and some are missing; sequencing was by immunoSEQ multiplex PCR. In the table there are about 96,000 clones, roughly 74% of which are singletons. This entry belongs to a study of cytomegalovirus exposure and HLA in healthy donors. Study in general: For the approximately 420 genotyped donors, 65% to 90% fell within the Caucasian-associated ancestry cluster. Study-level findings and limits: In an earlier analysis, about 87% or about 30%: the productive usage of most TCR beta V segments. CMV antigen specificity was confirmed in vitro for three CMV-associated chains.

The chain recombines TRBV5-6 with TRBJ2-5; D possibly corresponds to TRBD1 (6 bases). The TCR originated in a woman between 65 and 79 years old in good health and CMV-seropositive. Sequencing was performed on PBMCs. The CDR3 nucleotides read TGTGCCAGCAGCGAACTACCGGGGACACTGGCCCAGTACTTC. Translating gives CASSELPGTLAQYF. Looking up the rest from reference TRBV5-6 and TRBJ2-5 gives the full variable domain: DAGVTQSPTHLIKTRGQQVTLRCSPKSGHDTVSWYQQALGQGPQFIFQYYEEEERQRGNFPDRFSGHQFPNYSSELNVNALLLGDSALYLCASSELPGTLAQYFGPGTRLLVL.